This T cell receptor (beta chain) was found in a study of T cell responses to AZD1222 COVID-19 vaccine. The CDR3 runs 15 residues. Trimming left V 2 bases short and J 6 bases short, with 16 bases between. Germline V gene data show CDR1 as KGHSH and CDR2 as LQKENI. The table came from immunoSEQ multiplex PCR; TCRdb's copy has only in-frame clones and leaves some out. The sample consists of 180,000 or so clones, approximately 93% of them appearing once. The sequence came from an adult in good health. The gene calls are TRBV18 and TRBJ1-2, with D maybe TRBD1 (6 bases). The sample was peripheral blood, taken on day 0 of AZD1222 vaccination. The CDR3 DNA is TGTGCCAGCTCACCAATTACCCGGACAGTGGATGGCTACACCTTC. As protein: CASSPITRTVDGYTF.